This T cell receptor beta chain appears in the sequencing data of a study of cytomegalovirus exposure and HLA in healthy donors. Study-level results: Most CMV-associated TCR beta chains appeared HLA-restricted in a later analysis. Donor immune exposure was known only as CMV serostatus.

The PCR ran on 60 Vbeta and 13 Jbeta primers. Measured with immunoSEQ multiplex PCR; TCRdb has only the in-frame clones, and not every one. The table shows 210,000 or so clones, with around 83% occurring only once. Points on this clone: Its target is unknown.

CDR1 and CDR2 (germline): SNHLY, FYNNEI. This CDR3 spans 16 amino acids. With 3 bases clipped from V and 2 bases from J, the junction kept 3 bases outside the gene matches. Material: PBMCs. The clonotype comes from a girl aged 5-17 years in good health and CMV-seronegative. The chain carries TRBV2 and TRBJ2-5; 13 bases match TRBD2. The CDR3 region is CASSDRGLAGQETQYF. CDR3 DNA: TGTGCCAGCAGTGATCGGGGACTAGCGGGGCAAGAGACCCAGTACTTC.